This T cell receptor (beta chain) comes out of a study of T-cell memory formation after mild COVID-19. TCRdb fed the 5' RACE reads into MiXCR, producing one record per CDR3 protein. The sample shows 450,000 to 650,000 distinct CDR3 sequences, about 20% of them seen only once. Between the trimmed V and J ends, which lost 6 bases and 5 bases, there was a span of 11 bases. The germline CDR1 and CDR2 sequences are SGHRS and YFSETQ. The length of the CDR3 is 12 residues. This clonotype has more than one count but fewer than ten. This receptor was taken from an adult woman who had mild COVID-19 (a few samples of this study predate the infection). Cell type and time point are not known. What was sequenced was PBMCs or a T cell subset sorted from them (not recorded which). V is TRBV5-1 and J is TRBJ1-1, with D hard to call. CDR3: CASTLEGTEAFF. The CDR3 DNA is TGCGCCAGCACCTTAGAAGGGACTGAAGCTTTCTTT.